Listed below are T cell receptor beta chains from one sample, sequenced in a study of OX40 agonist ivuxolimab in advanced cancers. Using immunoSEQ multiplex PCR, the repertoire was profiled, and TCRdb retains in-frame clones only, with some absent. The table records about 82,000 clones, more than 85% of them present only once. The material sequenced was CD4+ or CD8+ T cells sorted from blood, taken in a trial of the OX40 agonist ivuxolimab. The receptors derive from an adult with an advanced solid tumor such as melanoma, head and neck, liver or kidney cancer. CDR3s include the opening cysteine and the closing phenylalanine or tryptophan. Fields, in order: J gene, clone size, V gene, D gene, CDR3 DNA, CDR3 protein. A D gene is named only where the DNA matches it firmly. Not every row has a clone size; where given, it reads once, few, many or a size class.

TRBJ2-1	-	TRBV5-1	-	TGCGCCAGCGGCTTGGACATGGACTACCCCTACAATGAGCAGTTCTTC	CASGLDMDYPYNEQFF
TRBJ1-4	-	TRBV6-4	-	TGTGCCAGCACCCAACGGGAAACCTCGAATGAAAAACTGTTTTTT	CASTQRETSNEKLFF
TRBJ2-1	-	TRBV10-3	TRBD2	TGTGCCATAGCGGGAGGACTCGATGAGCAGTTCTTC	CAIAGGLDEQFF
TRBJ2-5	once	TRBV11-2	TRBD1	TGTGCCAGCAGCCCATCGGGACAGGGGATAAGAGAGACCCAGTACTTC	CASSPSGQGIRETQYF
TRBJ2-7	-	TRBV5-4	-	TGTGCCAGCAGCTTGCTGGGGCTCGAGGAGCAGTACTTC	CASSLLGLEEQYF
TRBJ2-5	-	TRBV7-2	TRBD2	TGTGCCAGCAGCTTAGGGCCCCAGCGGGAGGAGACCCAGTACTTC	CASSLGPQREETQYF
TRBJ1-2	-	TRBV7-9	-	TGTGCCACCACCCAGCTTGCAGTATTTGTAGGCTACACCTTC	CATTQLAVFVGYTF
TRBJ1-1	-	TRBV2	-	TGTGCCAGCAGTGAAATGGGCCGGCTGAACACTGAAGCTTTCTTT	CASSEMGRLNTEAFF
TRBJ1-2	-	TRBV9	TRBD1	TGTGCCAGCAGCCCGGAGTACAGGGGCTATGGCTACACCTTC	CASSPEYRGYGYTF
TRBJ2-1	few	TRBV5-5	-	TGTGCCAGCAGCTTGACAGGGACCTACAATGAGCAGTTCTTC	CASSLTGTYNEQFF
TRBJ2-1	-	TRBV6-6	-	TGTGCCAGCAGCCAGGGACTGGGCGAGCAGTTCTTC	CASSQGLGEQFF
TRBJ1-1	-	TRBV5-4	TRBD1	TGTGCCAGCAGATCGACAGGGCAGGGGGACACTGAAGCTTTCTTT	CASRSTGQGDTEAFF
TRBJ1-1	-	TRBV11-3	-	TGTGCCAGCAGCTTAGAGGGGGGCACTGAAGCTTTCTTT	CASSLEGGTEAFF
TRBJ1-4	-	TRBV2	-	TGTGCCAGCAGTGCTGCCCCCTCGGGTGAAAAACTGTTTTTT	CASSAAPSGEKLFF
TRBJ2-7	-	TRBV18	-	TGTGCCAGCTCACCACCCGGGGAGTCAAGCGAGCAGTACTTC	CASSPPGESSEQYF
TRBJ1-1	-	TRBV7-9	-	TGTGCCAGCAACGTCTGGGGAGAGAACACTGAAGCTTTCTTT	CASNVWGENTEAFF
TRBJ2-3	-	TRBV2	TRBD2	TGTGCCAGCAGCGTGGGACTAGCGAGCACAGATACGCAGTATTTT	CASSVGLASTDTQYF
TRBJ1-4	-	TRBV5-6	-	TGTGCCAGCAGCCCAGGGACATACGCAACTAATGAAAAACTGTTTTTT	CASSPGTYATNEKLFF
TRBJ2-7	-	TRBV5-4	-	TGTGCCAGCAGCTTGAGGGGGGGTCGTATCTCCTACGAGCAGTACTTC	CASSLRGGRISYEQYF
TRBJ2-3	-	TRBV6-5	-	TGTGCCAGCAGTTACTCGAACCGGCTAGGGACAGATACGCAGTATTTT	CASSYSNRLGTDTQYF
TRBJ2-3	-	TRBV5-1	TRBD2	TGCGCCAGCAGCCCCCCCGTCGCGGGAGGCTCCACAGATACGCAGTATTTT	CASSPPVAGGSTDTQYF
TRBJ2-1	-	TRBV5-1	-	TGCGCCAGCAGCTTGGAGCCGCCCTACAATGAGCAGTTCTTC	CASSLEPPYNEQFF
TRBJ1-5	-	TRBV28	-	TGTGCCAGCCGGGACGGAGGATTGGGAAGCAATCAGCCCCAGCATTTT	CASRDGGLGSNQPQHF
TRBJ2-1	-	TRBV7-9	-	TGTGCCAGCAGCTTAGGAAGTGGAGGGAGAAAGAATCGGAATGAGCAGTTCTTC	CASSLGSGGRKNRNEQFF
TRBJ1-2	-	TRBV6-1	TRBD1	TGTGCCAGCAGTGAAGCGCCGGGACAGGTTGAATACTATGGCTACACCTTC	CASSEAPGQVEYYGYTF
TRBJ2-7	-	TRBV7-2	TRBD2	TGTGCCAGCAGCTCAGGACTAGCGGGAGCTCGCGGTTCCTACGAGCAGTACTTC	CASSSGLAGARGSYEQYF
TRBJ2-2	-	TRBV4-2	TRBD1	TGTGCCAGCAGCCAAGGGGACAGAGACACCGGGGAGCTGTTTTTT	CASSQGDRDTGELFF
TRBJ2-1	-	TRBV7-7	TRBD2	TGTGCTAGCAGCTTAGGATCTAGCGGATCAAATGAGCAGTTCTTC	CASSLGSSGSNEQFF
TRBJ2-1	once	TRBV5-1	TRBD2	TGCGCCAGCAGCTTGGGACTAGCGGGAGGGCCCGGTGAGCAGTTCTTC	CASSLGLAGGPGEQFF
TRBJ1-2	-	TRBV5-1	TRBD1	TGCGCCAGCAGCGGGGACAGGGCCGGTGGCTACACCTTC	CASSGDRAGGYTF
TRBJ1-3	-	TRBV5-1	-	TGCGCCAGCAGCCGGGACTGGGTCTCTGGAAACACCATATATTTT	CASSRDWVSGNTIYF
TRBJ2-1	-	TRBV9	-	TGTGCCGGAGAAAAAGACAATGAGCAGTTCTTC	CAGEKDNEQFF
TRBJ1-5	-	TRBV28	-	TGTGCCAGCACCTTAAATGATCAGCCCCAGCATTTT	CASTLNDQPQHF
TRBJ2-7	-	TRBV20-1	-	TGCAGTGCTCCACGGAGTCCCGAGCAGTACTTC	CSAPRSPEQYF
TRBJ2-7	-	TRBV6-5	TRBD1	TGTGCCAGCAGACAGACAGGGGTTCGATCCTACGAGCAGTACTTC	CASRQTGVRSYEQYF
TRBJ1-1	-	TRBV19	-	TGTGCCAGTAGTATCCCCCCTGAGAACACTGAAGCTTTCTTT	CASSIPPENTEAFF
TRBJ1-4	-	TRBV19	TRBD1	TGTGCCAGTAGTATTTTGGGACAGGCAGGAGAAAAACTGTTTTTT	CASSILGQAGEKLFF
TRBJ2-1	-	TRBV2	TRBD2	TGTGCCAGCGGGGGACTAGCAGGAGGTGAGCAGTTCTTC	CASGGLAGGEQFF
TRBJ2-7	once	TRBV5-4	TRBD1	TGTGCCAGCAGTCGGGACAGTACCCTCTACGAGCAGTACTTC	CASSRDSTLYEQYF
TRBJ2-1	-	TRBV5-1	-	TGCGCCAGCGCAGGGCTAGCGAGCTCCAATGAGCAGTTCTTC	CASAGLASSNEQFF
TRBJ2-7	-	TRBV7-6	TRBD2	TGTGCCAGCAGCAAGGGGCTAGCGGGCTTGAGCTCCTACGAGCAGTACTTC	CASSKGLAGLSSYEQYF
TRBJ2-7	-	TRBV7-9	-	TGTGCCAGCAGCCCTCTCGAGGGGGAGCAGTACTTC	CASSPLEGEQYF
TRBJ1-5	-	TRBV19	-	TGTGCCAGTAGTATGTCAGACAATCAGCCCCAGCATTTT	CASSMSDNQPQHF
TRBJ2-3	-	TRBV15	-	TGTGCCACCAGCCCAGGGGTGGATACGCAGTATTTT	CATSPGVDTQYF
TRBJ2-3	-	TRBV18	TRBD1	TGTGCCAGCTCAAGGGACAGACGAGATACGCAGTATTTT	CASSRDRRDTQYF
TRBJ2-7	-	TRBV4-2	TRBD2	TGTGCCAGCAGCCAAGAAACTAGCGGCCCCTACGAGCAGTACTTC	CASSQETSGPYEQYF
TRBJ1-2	once	TRBV6-6	TRBD1	TGTGCCAGCAGTACCCCAGACAGGGGGTTTCATGGCTACACCTTC	CASSTPDRGFHGYTF
TRBJ2-1	-	TRBV6-5	TRBD2	TGTGCCAGCACCCAGCGACTAGCGGGAGTCGATGAGCAGTTCTTC	CASTQRLAGVDEQFF
TRBJ2-7	-	TRBV29-1	-	TGCAGCGTTGGTGATAGAGCCTACGAGCAGTACTTC	CSVGDRAYEQYF
TRBJ1-1	-	TRBV6-5	-	TGTGCCAGCAGTTCCGCAGGGGTGGGCACTGAAGCTTTCTTT	CASSSAGVGTEAFF
TRBJ1-4	-	TRBV5-6	-	TGTGCCAGCAGCTTGCAAGGACCAACTAATGAAAAACTGTTTTTT	CASSLQGPTNEKLFF
TRBJ2-3	-	TRBV5-1	-	TGCGCCAGCAGCGAGCAGGGGTCAGATACGCAGTATTTT	CASSEQGSDTQYF